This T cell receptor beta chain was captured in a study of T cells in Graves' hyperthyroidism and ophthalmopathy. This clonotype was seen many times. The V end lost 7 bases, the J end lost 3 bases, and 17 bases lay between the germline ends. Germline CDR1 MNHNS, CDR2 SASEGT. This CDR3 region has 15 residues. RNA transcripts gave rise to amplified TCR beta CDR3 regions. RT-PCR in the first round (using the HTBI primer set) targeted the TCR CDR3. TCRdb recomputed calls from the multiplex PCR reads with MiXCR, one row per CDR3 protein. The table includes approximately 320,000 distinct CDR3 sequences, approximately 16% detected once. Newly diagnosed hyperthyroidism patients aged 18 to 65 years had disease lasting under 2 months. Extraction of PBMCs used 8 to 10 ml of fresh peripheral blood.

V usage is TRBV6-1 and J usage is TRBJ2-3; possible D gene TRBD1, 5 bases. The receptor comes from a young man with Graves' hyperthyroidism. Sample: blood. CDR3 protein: CASIRVWLGTDTQYF. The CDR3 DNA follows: TGTGCCAGCATCAGGGTGTGGTTGGGAACAGATACGCAGTATTTT.